The text below deals with one T cell receptor beta chain. The entry originates in a study of blood T cell repertoires in COVID-19. TCRdb keeps only in-frame clones here, not all; method: immunoSEQ multiplex PCR. The sample yields fewer than 40,000 clones, 79% seen once. After removal of 6 bases from V and 4 bases from J, the junction contained 8 bases not matched to a gene. In germline, CDR1 is MNHEY, CDR2 SMNVEV (reference sequence). The CDR3 is 14 residues long. The rearrangement joins TRBV27 to TRBJ2-7, with 8 bases aligning to TRBD1. The receptor comes from a man aged 65-85 years with acute or convalescent COVID-19. Material for sequencing was peripheral blood. The CDR3 protein is CASRTRTGRYEQYF. CDR3 nucleotides: TGTGCCAGCAGGACCCGGACAGGGAGATACGAGCAGTACTTC.